One sample yielded the 26 T cell receptor beta chains listed below, sequenced in a study of identical twins. TCRdb re-analysed the 5' RACE reads in MiXCR, keeping a single row per CDR3 protein. The table records approximately 670,000 distinct CDR3 sequences, around 6% of them present only once. Source material: naive T cells sorted from blood. These receptor sequences come from a man in his late teens or twenties in good health.

This clonotype was seen ten or more times. The V and J genes are TRBV21-1 and TRBJ2-7; the DNA was not compared with TRBD1, the D call given in the table. TRBV21-1 is annotated as a pseudogene. There are 17 residues in the CDR3. In nucleotides, the CDR3 is TGTGCCAGCAGCAAGGCCCGACAGGGTGAGGGATCCTACGAGCAGTACTTC. Its protein product is CASSKARQGEGSYEQYF.

This clonotype appeared many times. The chain recombines TRBV7-9 with TRBJ2-7, with 7 nucleotides matching TRBD1. There are 16 residues in the CDR3. Per the germline V gene, CDR1 is SEHNR and CDR2 is FQNEAQ (reference sequence). Trimming cost V 1 base and J 0 bases; bases outside gene matches: 6. CDR3 region: CASSLGPDRASYEQYF. The CDR3, as DNA: TGTGCCAGCAGCTTAGGACCAGACAGGGCCTCCTACGAGCAGTACTTC.

This chain joins TRBV19 and TRBJ1-5; D call uncertain. The CDR3 totals 13 residues. Germline CDR1 LNHDA, CDR2 SQIVND (reference sequence). V lost 0 bases and J lost 8, with 8 bases in between. DNA for the CDR3: TGTGCCAGTAGTATAGACCTGATAGAGCCCCAGCATTTT. This codes for CASSIDLIEPQHF.

This clonotype occurred a few times. The genes are TRBV5-6 and TRBJ2-7, with 12 bases matching TRBD2. This CDR3 region has 16 residues. CDR1 and CDR2 (germline): SGHDT, YYEEEE. V lost 5 bases and J lost 7; bases outside the gene matches: 13. CDR3 residues: CASSYLAGGPFREQYV. In DNA, the CDR3 is TGTGCCAGCAGTTATCTAGCGGGAGGGCCGTTTCGGGAGCAGTACGTC.

This clonotype was counted a few times. The J gene is TRBJ2-7, the V gene TRBV5-1; 8 nucleotides line up with TRBD1. After removal of 4 bases from V and 1 base from J, the junction contained 7 bases not matched to a gene. This CDR3 comprises 15 residues. Germline CDR1 is SGHRS and CDR2 is YFSETQ. The CDR3 nucleotides are TGCGCCAGCAGCCTCCAGGGGGCGAATTCCTACGAGCAGTACTTC. It translates to CASSLQGANSYEQYF.

This clonotype was observed at least ten times. J is TRBJ2-1 and V is TRBV27, with D possibly being TRBD2 (6 bases). The CDR3 spans 15 residues. Germline V gene sequence: CDR1 MNHEY, CDR2 SMNVEV (reference sequence). Trimming cost V 2 bases and J 3 bases, with 11 bases left between them. The CDR3 DNA follows: TGTGCCAGCAGTTTAGGCGCGGGATACTACAATGAGCAGTTCTTC. It codes for CASSLGAGYYNEQFF.

This clonotype was detected a few times. This chain links TRBV5-1 with TRBJ2-7; D might be TRBD2 (6 bases). Germline assignment: CDR1 SGHRS and CDR2 YFSETQ. The CDR3 totals 14 residues. The V and J ends lost 0 bases and 7 bases respectively, with 14 bases between them. Written as DNA, the CDR3 is TGCGCCAGCAGCTTGGCCGCGGGATCGGGAGAGCAGTACGTC. Encoded protein: CASSLAAGSGEQYV.

The chain combines TRBV7-9 with TRBJ2-1; tentatively, D is TRBD2 (6 bases). The V gene lost 0 bases and the J gene lost 2 bases, with 11 bases spanning the gap. The CDR3 is made up of 16 amino acids. Germline V gives CDR1 SEHNR, CDR2 FQNEAQ (reference sequence). CDR3 region: CASSLAGTLPYNEQFF. In nucleotides, the CDR3 is TGTGCCAGCAGCTTAGCAGGGACTCTCCCCTACAATGAGCAGTTCTTC. Together with reference TRBV7-9 and TRBJ2-1, the CDR3 gives the full variable domain: DTGVSQNPRHKITKRGQNVTFRCDPISEHNRLYWYRQTLGQGPEFLTYFQNEAQLEKSRLLSDRFSAERPKGSFSTLEIQRTEQGDSAMYLCASSLAGTLPYNEQFFGPGTRLTVL.

V is TRBV29-1 and J is TRBJ2-2; 8 bases are a match to TRBD2. This CDR3 spans 14 amino acids. Germline CDR1 is SQVTM and CDR2 is ANQGSEA. V lost 4 bases to trimming and J lost 2 bases; unmatched junction nucleotides: 3. The CDR3 DNA sequence: TGCAGCGTTGGACTAGCGATAAACACCGGGGAGCTGTTTTTT. Its translation: CSVGLAINTGELFF.

This clonotype was seen only a few times. The V gene is TRBV27, the J gene TRBJ2-1; 13 nucleotides match TRBD2. Trimming removed 8 bases from V and 0 bases from J; junction bases left unmatched: 16. The CDR3 spans 20 residues. CDR1 is MNHEY, CDR2 SMNVEV, per germline (reference sequence). The CDR3 region is CASYPIILAGGPSSYNEQFF. As DNA, the CDR3 is TGTGCCAGCTACCCAATCATACTAGCGGGAGGGCCGAGCTCCTACAATGAGCAGTTCTTC.

In its sample, this clonotype was seen many times. This chain connects TRBV12-5 to TRBJ2-1; D is uncertain. The CDR3 covers 11 residues. The germline V and J ends were trimmed by 2 bases and 7 bases, with 3 bases remaining between them. Germline assignment: CDR1 LGHNT and CDR2 FRNRAP. For the CDR3, the DNA is TGTGCTAGTGGTTTGCTTAATGAGCAGTTCTTC. Its protein is CASGLLNEQFF.

This clonotype was recorded at least ten times. The rearrangement links TRBV5-1 to TRBJ2-7; perhaps TRBD1 as D (7 bases). V lost 4 bases and J lost 6, with 14 bases in between. Germline CDR1 SGHRS, CDR2 YFSETQ. The CDR3 has 13 amino acids. The CDR3 here is CASSPRGVSEQYV. CDR3 bases: TGCGCCAGCAGCCCCAGGGGGGTATCCGAGCAGTACGTC.

This chain connects TRBV11-2 to TRBJ2-1; 8 nucleotides match TRBD2. Looked up from germline, CDR1 is SGHAT and CDR2 is FQNNGV. V dropped 0 bases and J dropped 10; count of bases not matched to a gene: 5. The CDR3 extends over 14 amino acids. CDR3 DNA sequence: TGTGCCAGCAGCTTAGAACGGGCTAGCGGGGAGCAGTTCTTC. It specifies CASSLERASGEQFF.

This clonotype was detected a few times. This rearrangement joins TRBV30 to TRBJ1-4; D unclear. Looked up from germline, CDR1 is GTSNPN and CDR2 is SVGIG (reference sequence). The CDR3 is 14 residues long. V was cut by 2 bases and J by 8 bases, with 15 bases left in between. CDR3 loop: CAWSQKLTGEKLFF. The CDR3 coding sequence is TGTGCCTGGAGTCAAAAACTCACTGGAGAAAAACTGTTTTTT.

The J gene is TRBJ2-7, the V gene TRBV10-3; 15 bases align to TRBD2. The CDR3 consists of 18 residues. Germline V gene lookup returns CDR1 ENHRY and CDR2 SYGVKD. V was pared by 4 bases and J by 3 bases, with 10 bases of the junction left unmatched. The CDR3 spells CAISVRGLAGGDYYEQYF. CDR3 coding DNA: TGTGCCATCAGTGTCAGGGGACTAGCGGGAGGAGACTACTACGAGCAGTACTTC.

This clonotype has at least ten counts. The DNA for the CDR3 is TGTGCCAGCAGCCGATACAATGAGCAGTTCTTC. Translating it yields CASSRYNEQFF. This chain uses TRBV25-1 with TRBJ2-1, with no clear D. Germline CDR1 MGHDK, CDR2 SYGVNS. Between the trimmed V and J ends, which lost 6 bases and 4 bases, there was a span of 4 bases. The CDR3 covers 11 residues.

Many counts were recorded for this clonotype. The J gene is TRBJ1-2, the V gene TRBV7-9, with D possibly TRBD1 on 5 matching bases. CDR1 SEHNR and CDR2 FQNEAQ come from the germline V gene (reference sequence). The CDR3 extends over 15 amino acids. The V and J ends lost 7 bases and 0 bases respectively, with 15 bases between them. The CDR3 loop reads CASIRVGEANYGYTF. In DNA, the CDR3 is TGTGCCAGCATCAGGGTGGGGGAAGCTAACTATGGCTACACCTTC.

This chain uses TRBV20-1 with TRBJ1-5; D gene uncertain. Germline V gene data show CDR1 as DFQATT and CDR2 as SNEGSKA (reference sequence). V was shortened by 3 bases and J by 7 bases, with 10 bases between the two germline ends. The CDR3 has 12 residues. As DNA, the CDR3 is TGCAGTGCTAGGATAGGAGGACAGCCCCAGCATTTT. It yields the protein CSARIGGQPQHF.

This clonotype was counted only a few times. The CDR3 region has the DNA TGTGCCACCAGCCGAACCTTAGCGGGAACTTACAATGAGCAGTTCTTC. Translated: CATSRTLAGTYNEQFF. The chain couples TRBV15 to TRBJ2-1; 8 bases are shared with TRBD2. From germline, CDR1 is LNHNV and CDR2 YYDKDF (reference sequence). This CDR3 contains 16 residues. Germline trimming cut 5 bases from V and 4 bases from J; bases unmatched to any gene: 10.

This clonotype was seen at least ten times. V usage is TRBV12-3 or TRBV12-4 and J usage is TRBJ2-3; 7 nucleotides agree with TRBD2. V was clipped by 5 bases and J by 2 bases; unmatched bases: 1. The CDR3 loop spans 13 amino acids. The CDR3, as DNA: TGTGCCAGCAGTGGGACTAACACAGATACGCAGTATTTT. Amino acid sequence: CASSGTNTDTQYF.

V is TRBV18 and J is TRBJ2-1; 13 bases map to TRBD2. CDR1 and CDR2 from the germline V gene are KGHSH and LQKENI. CDR3 size: 15 residues. V lost 4 bases, J lost 9 bases, and 6 bases stayed unmatched. Written as DNA, the CDR3 is TGTGCCAGCTCACAAACTAGCGGGAGGGTCGGTGAGCAGTTCTTC. Protein: CASSQTSGRVGEQFF.

This clonotype was detected ten times or more. V is TRBV29-1 and J is TRBJ1-2; TRBD1 agrees at 8 bases. V gave up 6 bases and J gave up 2 bases; unmatched junction bases: 5. The CDR3 has 13 residues. CDR1 is SQVTM and CDR2 is ANQGSEA in the germline V gene. As DNA, the CDR3 is TGCAGCGTCGGGGACAGGATAAACTATGGCTACACCTTC. Its translation: CSVGDRINYGYTF.

This chain uses TRBV2 with TRBJ1-3; TRBD1 is a possible D gene (5 bases). CDR3 length: 14 amino acids. Trimming left V 7 bases short and J 1 base short, with 11 bases between. Looked up from germline, CDR1 is SNHLY and CDR2 is FYNNEI. CDR3 loop: CASIFRVSGNTIYF. The CDR3 DNA follows: TGTGCCAGCATCTTCAGGGTATCTGGAAACACCATATATTTT.

There are many counts of this clonotype. The chain recombines TRBV20-1 with TRBJ2-7, with 8 bases aligning to TRBD1. Trimming at V came to 3 bases and at J to 7 bases, leaving 8 bases not matched to a gene. Germline values: CDR1 DFQATT, CDR2 SNEGSKA (reference sequence). The CDR3 consists of 13 residues. The CDR3 protein is CSASARGQREQYF. For the CDR3, the DNA is TGCAGTGCTAGCGCCAGGGGGCAACGGGAGCAGTACTTC.

This chain connects TRBV7-9 to TRBJ2-7; unclear D gene. In germline, CDR1 is SEHNR, CDR2 FQNEAQ (reference sequence). V was clipped by 5 bases and J by 2 bases, with 13 bases between them. The CDR3 totals 14 residues. CDR3: CASSHSTVPYEQYF. The CDR3 DNA reads TGTGCCAGCAGCCATTCTACAGTACCCTACGAGCAGTACTTC. Drawing the rest from reference TRBV7-9 and TRBJ2-7, the complete variable domain is DTGVSQNPRHKITKRGQNVTFRCDPISEHNRLYWYRQTLGQGPEFLTYFQNEAQLEKSRLLSDRFSAERPKGSFSTLEIQRTEQGDSAMYLCASSHSTVPYEQYFGPGTRLTVT.

Many counts were recorded for this clonotype. This chain joins TRBV7-6 and TRBJ2-1; 8 nucleotides align to TRBD2. Germline CDR1 and CDR2: SGHVS and FNYEAQ. Trimming at V came to 1 base and at J to 0 bases, leaving 14 bases not matched to a gene. This CDR3 is 20 amino acids long. The CDR3 is CASSLVYSGTTRSSYNEQFF. CDR3 DNA: TGTGCCAGCAGCTTAGTTTATAGCGGGACCACCCGTAGCTCCTACAATGAGCAGTTCTTC.